This TCR beta chain was identified during a study of vaccination effects on CD4 cells after COVID-19 (dated by TCRdb to between 2022 and 2023). At the level of the whole study: Two doses of either the BNT162b2 or the mRNA-1273 mRNA SARS-CoV-2 vaccine were administered to participants. In both COVID-19 convalescent patients and infection-naive vaccine recipients, the study compared SARS-CoV-2 spike-specific CD4+ TCR repertoires from before mRNA vaccination with those from after it. Cultures from other donors in the study were sequenced with the Oncomine TCR Beta short-read assay on an Illumina iSeq 100. Altogether, roughly 10 COVID-19 convalescent patients and a handful of SARS-CoV-2-naive healthy vaccine recipients made up the full study.

This clone was counted a single time. Its antigen has not been determined. Per-base quality was not reported, and no clone a single base away is much larger than it. Libraries were constructed by the immunoSEQ multiplex PCR assay. DNA from the cultured, isolated CD4+ T cells was subjected to TCR beta CDR3 sequencing. In the authors' own workflow: Non-productive TCR sequences were discarded, and reads were trimmed to the CDR3 region, with only CDR3s of 7 or more amino acids retained. Antigen-specific clonotypes were identified using the MANAFEST web app by comparison of expansion in peptide wells against reference cultures. Positive clones required FDR<0.05 expansion versus reference and all other wells, odds ratio above 5, and frequency above 0.1% in two replicate wells. A clonotype was defined as cross-reactive if the clonotype was significantly expanded both in SARS-CoV-2 spike wells and in at least one common cold coronavirus spike condition. CDR3 similarity was assessed by Levenshtein distance using the stringdist R package, and unrooted trees were constructed with ape in R 3.6.1. In TCRdb, the immuneACCESS table is reduced to in-frame sequences with V and J assigned. These tables do not hold every clone; where another copy was compared, an unresolved V gene accounts for under half, and the others remain unexplained. V and J calls and clone size are given by that table; D and trimming were obtained from the DNA. The sample data list roughly 27,000 clones, and 72% of these were observed just once. The top ten clonotypes cover about 10% of the sample.

In the ViraFEST assay, PBMC were stimulated with viral peptide pools, and antigen-specific CD4+ T cell clonotypes were then identified by expansion using TCR sequencing. After roughly 11 days of culture, CD4+ T cells were isolated with the EasySep CD4+ T cell isolation kit. The absence of prior SARS-CoV-2 infection in healthy vaccine recipients was confirmed by negative nucleocapsid antibodies before and after vaccination. Over 1.5 million PBMC per well were cultured with 9 to 10 ug/ml peptides in IMDM containing about 5% human AB serum, approximately 10 IU/ml IL-2 and gentamicin. Half of the culture medium was replaced with fresh IL-2-containing medium on days 3 and 7. Unless otherwise noted, each peptide stimulation condition was cultured in triplicate wells. PBMC were separated from whole blood using Ficoll-Paque Plus gradient centrifugation and were then either cryopreserved at -140C or used fresh. Overlapping peptide pools spanned the spike proteins of SARS-CoV-2 and the common cold coronaviruses HCoV-NL63, HCoV-OC43 and HCoV-229E. The QIAamp micro DNA kit was used to extract genomic DNA from the cultured CD4+ T cells.

CDR1 and CDR2 (MNHEY, SVGAGI) derive from the germline V gene. At the junction V is shortened by 4 bases and J by 5 bases; bases outside the gene matches: 7. The CDR3 numbers 16 residues from cysteine through phenylalanine. Of all the DNA, just the CDR3 is kept, 48 bases in frame from base 1. What the research found in general, with its limitations: Among healthy vaccine recipients, nearly all vaccine-induced clones were SARS-CoV-2 mono-reactive, and just 1 of 255 was cross-reactive with common cold coronaviruses. Both infection-induced and vaccine-induced clones contracted markedly at late post-vaccination timepoints, which is consistent with waning T cell responses. Only a small number of convalescent patients were included, and no early post-infection timepoints were available, which limited the study.

The clonotype was recovered from a human donor who received a COVID-19 vaccine. The sequences come from CD4+ T cells from PBMCs cultured with SARS-CoV-2 spike peptides, collected before COVID-19 vaccination. Reading the label with the study, this specimen's cell subset or site is: SARS-CoV-2 spike overlapping peptide pool stimulation. The chain links TRBV6-5 with TRBJ1-5; 11 central bases correspond to TRBD1. The CDR3: CASSSWDRGVYQPQHF. The nucleotides read TGTGCCAGCAGTTCATGGGACAGGGGGGTTTATCAGCCCCAGCATTTT.